This entry concerns a single T cell receptor beta chain. Its antigen is as yet unknown. At one of its ends the junction is not consistent with the germline gene, which may arise from a read error. These data come from a study of tumor-infiltrating lymphocytes in primary liver carcinoma. In the study overall: About 3.5 to 7.13 million productive TCRbeta reads were obtained from the samples, with similar numbers across tissue types.

The researchers produced TCR beta cDNA from 500 to 550 ng total RNA with a constant-region primer. Library construction for TCR beta comprised three nested multiplex PCR rounds performed with slightly modified ARM-PCR. TRBV1-TRBV30 forward primers paired with a C-beta reverse primer drove the first two PCR rounds, approximately 11 cycles each. Each CDR3 protein gets one entry after TCRdb re-called the multiplex PCR reads with MiXCR. The sample consists of fewer than 50,000 distinct CDR3 sequences, more than 60% of them appearing once. The study co-extracted DNA and RNA from around 20-30 mg of unsorted bulk tissue. Treatment-naive at the time, the patients had chronic HBV infection. Germline CDR1 and CDR2: SGHDT and YYEEEE. There are 13 residues in the CDR3. Study results and caveats: For tumor-adjacent and tumor-blood pairs, overlap was less than that seen for tumor region pairs. Tumor samples exhibited a significantly greater top-250-clone fraction than blood samples (p = 0.039).

The J gene is TRBJ2-5, the V gene TRBV5-6; D might be TRBD2 (5 bases). The sample comprised tumor-adjacent normal liver tissue. The receptor was derived from a woman in her 30s with primary liver carcinoma and hepatitis B virus infection. The CDR3 protein is CASGETRWETRYF. CDR3 DNA: TGTGCCAGCGGAGAGACCAGATGGGAGACCCGGTACTTC.